This is a list of T cell receptor beta chains from one sample in a study of blood T cell repertoires in COVID-19. Sequencing was performed with immunoSEQ multiplex PCR; in TCRdb, only in-frame clones are kept and a portion is missing. The data show around 200,000 clones, 80% to 90% seen once. Sequenced: peripheral blood. Source of these receptors: a woman between 45 and 60 years old with acute or convalescent COVID-19. Each CDR3 is given with its conserved first and last residue. Fields, in order: V gene, clone size, CDR3 length, D gene, J gene, CDR3 DNA, CDR3 protein. A D gene is named only where the DNA matches it firmly. A clone size is listed for some rows: how often the clone was seen (once, few, many), or a class if it is expanded.

>TRBV15|NA|15|TRBD1|TRBJ2-7
TGTGCCACCAGCAGCAAAGGGACAGCCATCTACGAGCAGTACTTC
CATSSKGTAIYEQYF
>TRBV20-1|once|14|NA|TRBJ2-3
TGCAGTGCTAGTGGGCAGTTGTACACAGATACGCAGTATTTT
CSASGQLYTDTQYF
>TRBV10-3|NA|15|TRBD2|TRBJ2-7
TGTGCCATCAGTGAGTCGGCGGGAGGGAGTAACGAGCAGTACTTC
CAISESAGGSNEQYF
>TRBV9|NA|16|TRBD2|TRBJ2-2
TGTGCCAGCAGCCCCGCTAGCGGGAGATATGACGGGGAGCTGTTTTTT
CASSPASGRYDGELFF
>TRBV7-2|NA|17|NA|TRBJ1-3
TGTGCCAGCAGCTTACTTATCGGCGGTCTGGCTGGAAACACCATATATTTT
CASSLLIGGLAGNTIYF
>TRBV2|NA|15|NA|TRBJ2-1
TGTGCCAGCAGTGAAACGGGAGAAAGGTACAATGAGCAGTTCTTC
CASSETGERYNEQFF
>TRBV7-9|NA|17|NA|TRBJ1-2
TGTGCCAGCAGCTTAGGATTCGGGGGGCGATTGGGCTATGGCTACACCTTC
CASSLGFGGRLGYGYTF
>TRBV11-3|NA|17|TRBD2|TRBJ2-3
TGTGCCAGCAGCTTGGGACTAGCGGGAGGGACCACAGATACGCAGTATTTT
CASSLGLAGGTTDTQYF
>TRBV27|few|13|TRBD2|TRBJ2-1
TGTGCCAGCAGTCAGACTAGCGGCGGCGAGCAGTTCTTC
CASSQTSGGEQFF
>TRBV30|few|16|TRBD1|TRBJ1-1
TGTGCCTGGAGCGCACTTAACGACAGGGGATCCACTGAAGCTTTCTTT
CAWSALNDRGSTEAFF
>TRBV5-4|NA|16|NA|TRBJ2-5
TGTGCCAGCAGTTCCACCAGACTAGTTCTAGGGGAGACCCAGTACTTC
CASSSTRLVLGETQYF